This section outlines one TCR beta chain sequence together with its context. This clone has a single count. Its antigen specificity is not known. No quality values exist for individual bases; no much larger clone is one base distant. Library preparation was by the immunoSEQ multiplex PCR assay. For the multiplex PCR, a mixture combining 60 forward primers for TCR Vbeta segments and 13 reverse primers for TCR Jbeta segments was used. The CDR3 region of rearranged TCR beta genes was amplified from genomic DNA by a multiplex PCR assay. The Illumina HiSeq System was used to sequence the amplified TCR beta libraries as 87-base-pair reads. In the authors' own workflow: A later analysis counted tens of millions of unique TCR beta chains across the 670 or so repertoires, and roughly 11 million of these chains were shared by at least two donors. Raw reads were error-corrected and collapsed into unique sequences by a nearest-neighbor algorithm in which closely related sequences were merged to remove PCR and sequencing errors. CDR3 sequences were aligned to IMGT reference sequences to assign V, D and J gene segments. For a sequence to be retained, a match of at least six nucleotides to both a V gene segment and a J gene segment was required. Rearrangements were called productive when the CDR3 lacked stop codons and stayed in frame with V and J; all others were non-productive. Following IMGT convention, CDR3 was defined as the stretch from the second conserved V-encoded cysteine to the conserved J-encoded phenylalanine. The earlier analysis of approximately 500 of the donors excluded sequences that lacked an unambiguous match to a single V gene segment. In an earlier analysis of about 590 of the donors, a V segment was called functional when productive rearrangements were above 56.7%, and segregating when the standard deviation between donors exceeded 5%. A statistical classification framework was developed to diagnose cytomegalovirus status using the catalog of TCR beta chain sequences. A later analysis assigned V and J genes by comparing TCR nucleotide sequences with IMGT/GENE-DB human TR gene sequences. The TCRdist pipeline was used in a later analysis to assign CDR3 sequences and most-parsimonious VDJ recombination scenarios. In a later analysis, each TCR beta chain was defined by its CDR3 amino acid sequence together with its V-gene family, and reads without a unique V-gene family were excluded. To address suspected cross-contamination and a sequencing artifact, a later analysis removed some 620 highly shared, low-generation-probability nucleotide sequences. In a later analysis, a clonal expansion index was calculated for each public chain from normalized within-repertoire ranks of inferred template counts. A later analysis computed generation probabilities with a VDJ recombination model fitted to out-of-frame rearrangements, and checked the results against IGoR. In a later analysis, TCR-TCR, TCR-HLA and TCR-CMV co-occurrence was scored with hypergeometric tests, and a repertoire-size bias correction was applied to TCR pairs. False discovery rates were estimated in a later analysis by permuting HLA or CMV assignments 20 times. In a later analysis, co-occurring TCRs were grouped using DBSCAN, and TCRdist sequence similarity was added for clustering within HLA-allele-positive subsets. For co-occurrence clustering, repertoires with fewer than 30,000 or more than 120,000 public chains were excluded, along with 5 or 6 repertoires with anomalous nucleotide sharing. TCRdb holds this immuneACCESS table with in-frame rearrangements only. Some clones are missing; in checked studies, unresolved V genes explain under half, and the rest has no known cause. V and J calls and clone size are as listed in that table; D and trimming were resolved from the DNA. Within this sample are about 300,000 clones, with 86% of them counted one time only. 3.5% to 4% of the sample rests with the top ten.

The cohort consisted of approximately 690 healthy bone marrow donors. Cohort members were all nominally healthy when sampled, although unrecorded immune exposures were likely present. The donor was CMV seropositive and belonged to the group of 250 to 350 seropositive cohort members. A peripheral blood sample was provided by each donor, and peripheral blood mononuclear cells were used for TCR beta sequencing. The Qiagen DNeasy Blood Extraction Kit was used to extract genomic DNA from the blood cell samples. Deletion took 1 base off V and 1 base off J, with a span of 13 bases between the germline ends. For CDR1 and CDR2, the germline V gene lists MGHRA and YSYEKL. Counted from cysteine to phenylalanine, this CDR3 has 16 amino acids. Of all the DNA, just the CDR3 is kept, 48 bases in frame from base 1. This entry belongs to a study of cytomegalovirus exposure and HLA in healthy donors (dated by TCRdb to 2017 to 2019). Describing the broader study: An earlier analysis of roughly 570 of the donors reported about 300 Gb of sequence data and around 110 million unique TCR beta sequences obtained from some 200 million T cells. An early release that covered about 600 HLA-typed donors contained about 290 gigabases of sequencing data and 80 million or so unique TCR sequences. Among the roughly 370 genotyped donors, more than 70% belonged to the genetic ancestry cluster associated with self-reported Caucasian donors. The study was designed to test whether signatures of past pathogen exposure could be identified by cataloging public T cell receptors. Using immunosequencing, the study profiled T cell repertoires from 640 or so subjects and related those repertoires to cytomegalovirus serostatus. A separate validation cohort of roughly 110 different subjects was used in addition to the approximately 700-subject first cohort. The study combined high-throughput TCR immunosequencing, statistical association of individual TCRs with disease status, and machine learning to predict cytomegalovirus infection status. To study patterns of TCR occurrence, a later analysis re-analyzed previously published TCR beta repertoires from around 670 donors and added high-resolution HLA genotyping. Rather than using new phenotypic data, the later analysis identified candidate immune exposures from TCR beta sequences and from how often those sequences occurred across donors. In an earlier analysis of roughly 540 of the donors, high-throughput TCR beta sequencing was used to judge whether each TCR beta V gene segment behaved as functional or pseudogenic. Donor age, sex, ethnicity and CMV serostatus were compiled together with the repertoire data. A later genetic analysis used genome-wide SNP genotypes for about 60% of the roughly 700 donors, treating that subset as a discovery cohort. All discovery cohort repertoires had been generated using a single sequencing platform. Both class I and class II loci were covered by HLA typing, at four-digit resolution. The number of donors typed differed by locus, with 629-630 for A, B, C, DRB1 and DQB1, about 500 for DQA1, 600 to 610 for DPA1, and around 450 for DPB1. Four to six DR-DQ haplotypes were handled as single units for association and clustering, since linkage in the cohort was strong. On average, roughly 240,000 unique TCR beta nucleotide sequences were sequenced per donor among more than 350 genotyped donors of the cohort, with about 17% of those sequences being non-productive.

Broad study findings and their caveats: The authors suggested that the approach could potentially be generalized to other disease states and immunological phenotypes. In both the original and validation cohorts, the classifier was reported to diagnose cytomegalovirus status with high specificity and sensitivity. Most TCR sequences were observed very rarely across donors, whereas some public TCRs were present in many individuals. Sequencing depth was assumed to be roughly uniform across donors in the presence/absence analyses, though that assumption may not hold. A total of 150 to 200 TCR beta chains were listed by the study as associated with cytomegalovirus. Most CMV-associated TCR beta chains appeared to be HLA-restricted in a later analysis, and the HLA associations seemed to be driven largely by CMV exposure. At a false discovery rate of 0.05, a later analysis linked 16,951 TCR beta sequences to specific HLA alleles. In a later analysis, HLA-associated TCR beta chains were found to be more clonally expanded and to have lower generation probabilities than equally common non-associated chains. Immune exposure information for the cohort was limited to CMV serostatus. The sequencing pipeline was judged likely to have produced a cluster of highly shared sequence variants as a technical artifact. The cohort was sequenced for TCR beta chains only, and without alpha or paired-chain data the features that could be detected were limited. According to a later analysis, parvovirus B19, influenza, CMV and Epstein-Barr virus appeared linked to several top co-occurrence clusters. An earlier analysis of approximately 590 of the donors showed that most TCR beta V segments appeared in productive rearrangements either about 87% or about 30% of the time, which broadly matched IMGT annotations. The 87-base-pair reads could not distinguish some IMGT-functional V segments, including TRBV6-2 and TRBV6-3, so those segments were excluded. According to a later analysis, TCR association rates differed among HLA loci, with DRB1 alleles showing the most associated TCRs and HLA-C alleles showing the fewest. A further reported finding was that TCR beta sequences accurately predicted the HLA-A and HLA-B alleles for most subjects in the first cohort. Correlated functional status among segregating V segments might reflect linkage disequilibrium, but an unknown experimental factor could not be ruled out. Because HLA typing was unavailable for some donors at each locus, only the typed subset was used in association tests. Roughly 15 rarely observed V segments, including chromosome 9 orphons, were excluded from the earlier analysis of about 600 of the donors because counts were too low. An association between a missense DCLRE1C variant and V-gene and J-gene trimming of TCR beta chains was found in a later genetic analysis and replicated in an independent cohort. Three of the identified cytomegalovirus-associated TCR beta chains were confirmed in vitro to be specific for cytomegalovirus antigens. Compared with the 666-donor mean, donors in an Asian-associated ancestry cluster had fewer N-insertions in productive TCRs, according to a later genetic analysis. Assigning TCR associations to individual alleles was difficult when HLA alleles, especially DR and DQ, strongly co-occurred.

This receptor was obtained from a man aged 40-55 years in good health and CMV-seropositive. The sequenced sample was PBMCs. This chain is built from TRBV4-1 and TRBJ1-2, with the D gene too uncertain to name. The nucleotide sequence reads TGCGCCAGCAGCCAAGGCTGGCCAGTGCTTAACTATGGCTACACCTTC. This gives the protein CASSQGWPVLNYGYTF.